The source of this T cell receptor (beta chain) is a study of blood T cell repertoires in COVID-19. The wider study: Samples representing acute and convalescent COVID-19 were sourced from the United States, Italy and Spain. T cells, B-cell-depleted T cells, or PBMCs provided the cDNA or gDNA that served as material.

As processed by the authors: For nucleated cells, counts were estimated from reference gene primer amplification. TCRdb keeps only in-frame clones here, not all; method: immunoSEQ multiplex PCR. The DNA gave D and trimming, while V, J and clone size come from that table. The sample has around 100,000 clones, under 90% seen once; the top ten hold 24%. CDR3 length: 14 residues. Germline V gives CDR1 SGHRS, CDR2 YFSETQ. V was shortened by 0 bases and J by 3 bases, with 9 bases between the two germline ends. The sequenced material came from peripheral blood. The chain joins TRBV5-1 to TRBJ1-2; D uncertain. This TCR was sampled from a human donor in a cohort sampled during active COVID-19. The CDR3 region is CASSLAREDYGYTF. In nucleotides, the CDR3 is TGCGCCAGCAGCTTGGCACGGGAGGACTATGGCTACACCTTC.